This T cell receptor beta chain was sequenced in a study of cytotoxic CD8 clonotypes in ibrutinib-treated CLL. The CDR3 covers 13 residues. Germline values: CDR1 GTSNPN, CDR2 SVGIG (reference sequence). V gave up 0 bases and J gave up 3 bases, with 9 bases separating them. Generated by immunoSEQ multiplex PCR, the TCRdb table keeps only in-frame clones and is missing some. Of approximately 130,000 clones detected, roughly 80% appear once; the ten largest clones hold 2.5% to 3.5%. This TCR was recovered from a human donor with chronic lymphocytic leukemia. The chain couples TRBV30 to TRBJ2-7; TRBD1 might be the D (6 bases). Specimen: PBMCs, collected after 24 months of ibrutinib treatment. CDR3 bases: TGTGCCTGGAGTGTTTTCAGGGGCTACGAGCAGTACTTC. This translates into CAWSVFRGYEQYF. Based on the CDR3 plus reference TRBV30 and TRBJ2-7, the full variable domain is SQTIHQWPATLVQPVGSPLSLECTVEGTSNPNLYWYRQAAGRGLQLLFYSVGIGQISSEVPQNLSASRPQDRQFILSSKKLLLSDSGFYLCAWSVFRGYEQYFGPGTRLTVT.